Sequencing of this TCR beta chain was carried out in a study of CD8 T cells in Susac syndrome. Random hexamers primed reverse transcription of about 0.45 to 1 ug RNA. Each CDR3 protein gets one entry after TCRdb re-called the immunoSEQ multiplex PCR reads with MiXCR. Of approximately 150,000 distinct CDR3 sequences listed, 90% to 95% are singletons. This clonotype was seen only once. Its antigen is as yet unknown. General study points: In its TCR sequencing and HLA analysis, the study acknowledged that the number of individuals was relatively small.

Deletions cut 2 bases from V and 0 bases from J, with 7 bases between. This CDR3 contains 14 residues. Germline V CDR1 and CDR2: MNHEY, SVGEGT. From blood CD8+ and CD4+ T cells, TCR beta sequences were generated. The multiple sclerosis controls were treatment-naive patients, and their relapsing-remitting disease was stable or active. The chain recombines TRBV6-2 or TRBV6-3 with TRBJ1-2, with a possible D match to TRBD1 (5 bases). What was sequenced was CD4+ T cells from PBMCs. This clonotype was obtained from a human donor with multiple sclerosis. This CDR3 is CASSYTTANYGYTF. In nucleotides, the CDR3 is TGTGCCAGCAGTTACACGACAGCTAACTATGGCTACACCTTC.